This entry describes one TCR beta chain. Its antigen is not known. Germline assignment: CDR1 SGHTA and CDR2 FQGNSA. The ends lost 3 bases at V and 8 bases at J; junction bases unmatched: 7. This CDR3 has 14 amino acids. Profiling relied on immunoSEQ multiplex PCR, and the TCRdb table lists in-frame clones only, not all of them. The repertoire includes some 2,100,000 clones, 85% to 95% of them detected once, and approximately 1.7% sits in the top ten. The sample comes from a study of shared clonotypes between healthy human individuals. General study results and limits: It was anticipated that sequencing depth would influence how many clonotypes donors shared.

Cells designated naive CD8 were CD45RO-negative and were positively selected for CCR7, with terminally differentiated effector memory CD45RA+ cells excluded. The receptor was isolated from a man between 18 and 35 years old in good health. Some clones in this sample may be carry-over from other donors' samples. The chain combines TRBV7-2 with TRBJ2-1, with 7 bases matching TRBD2. Sequencing was performed on naive CD8+ T cells from PBMCs. In DNA form, the CDR3 reads TGTGCCAGCAGCTTCCTAGCGGCAAGCTATGAGCAGTTCTTC. It is translated as CASSFLAASYEQFF.